The 17 T cell receptor beta chains reported below all come from one sample, sequenced in a study of blood T cell repertoires in COVID-19. Some clones are missing from TCRdb's copy, which holds only in-frame ones; the method was immunoSEQ multiplex PCR. The sample has under 200,000 clones; roughly 90% are singletons. Sequencing was done on a sample of PBMCs or T cells enriched from blood (not recorded which). These receptors all come from a woman in her 50s who had recovered from COVID-19.

The genes are TRBV19 and TRBJ2-3; possible D gene TRBD1, 8 bases. The CDR3 has 16 amino acids. CDR1 and CDR2 from the germline V gene are LNHDA and SQIVND (reference sequence). Trimming removed 5 bases at V and 0 bases at J, with 15 bases between. The CDR3 is CASSRTGRGSTDTQYF. In DNA form, the CDR3 reads TGTGCCAGTAGTCGGACAGGGAGGGGTAGCACAGATACGCAGTATTTT.

A word on this clone: Other DNA sequences within the sample encode an identical CDR3. The chain is built from TRBV9 and TRBJ2-7; D is perhaps TRBD1 (5 bases). V lost 0 bases and J lost 0, with 7 bases in between. Germline lookup yields CDR1 SGDLS and CDR2 YYNGEE. The CDR3 length is 14 residues. The chain's CDR3 is CASSVATGSYEQYF. The CDR3 DNA follows: TGTGCCAGCAGCGTAGCTACAGGCTCCTACGAGCAGTACTTC. Complete variable domain (other parts from reference TRBV9 and TRBJ2-7): DSGVTQTPKHLITATGQRVTLRCSPRSGDLSVYWYQQSLDQGLQFLIQYYNGEERAKGNILERFSAQQFPDLHSELNLSSLELGDSALYFCASSVATGSYEQYFGPGTRLTVT.

The chain uses TRBV7-9 and TRBJ1-5; TRBD1 agrees at 11 bases. The CDR3 runs 14 residues. The junction had 4 bases not matched to a gene; V was cut back by 5 bases and J by 7 bases. CDR1 is SEHNR and CDR2 is FQNEAQ in the germline V gene (reference sequence). DNA for the CDR3: TGTGCCAGCAGCGCGGGACAGGGGGACCAGCCCCAGCATTTT. Translation gives CASSAGQGDQPQHF. The full variable domain, rest sourced from reference TRBV7-9 and TRBJ1-5, is DTGVSQNPRHKITKRGQNVTFRCDPISEHNRLYWYRQTLGQGPEFLTYFQNEAQLEKSRLLSDRFSAERPKGSFSTLEIQRTEQGDSAMYLCASSAGQGDQPQHFGDGTRLSIL.

The CDR3: CASRGDEQFF. DNA of the CDR3: TGTGCCAGCAGAGGGGATGAGCAGTTCTTC. The V and J genes are TRBV28 and TRBJ2-1; TRBD1 might be the D (5 bases). Trimming stripped 6 bases from V and 8 bases from J, with 5 bases between. CDR3 size: 10 residues. The germline V gene encodes CDR1 MDHEN and CDR2 SYDVKM.

DNA for the CDR3: TGTGCCAGCAGCGGCCAACGAACAGATACGCAGTATTTT. Translation gives CASSGQRTDTQYF. J is TRBJ2-3 and V is TRBV13; D is unclear. V shed 5 bases and J shed 3 bases, with 9 bases lying between them. The germline V gene has CDR1 PRHDT and CDR2 FYEKMQ (reference sequence). CDR3 length: 13 amino acids.

The rearrangement links TRBV20-1 to TRBJ2-1; D is ambiguous. The V and J ends lost 3 bases and 4 bases respectively, with 4 bases between them. The CDR3 covers 11 residues. Germline-derived CDR1 and CDR2 are DFQATT and SNEGSKA (reference sequence). CDR3: CSASHYNEQFF. CDR3 sequence (DNA): TGCAGTGCTAGCCATTACAATGAGCAGTTCTTC.

Details on this clone: The sample carries other DNA sequences with the same CDR3. This chain uses TRBV28 with TRBJ2-7; TRBD2 matches 8 bases. This CDR3 is 13 amino acids long. After removal of 7 bases from V and 2 bases from J, the junction contained 4 bases not matched to a gene. Germline-derived CDR1 and CDR2 are MDHEN and SYDVKM. The CDR3 is CASTPGGPYEQYF. The DNA for the CDR3 is TGTGCCAGCACTCCGGGAGGGCCCTACGAGCAGTACTTC.

This clone has only one observation. V gene TRBV6-2 or TRBV6-3 combines with J gene TRBJ2-1; possible D gene TRBD1, 7 bases. This CDR3 contains 16 residues. The ends were cut back, 5 bases at V and 6 bases at J, with 20 bases in the middle. Germline lookup yields CDR1 MNHEY and CDR2 SVGEGT. CDR3 in amino acids: CASSPGGQIRGNEQFF. The CDR3, as DNA: TGTGCCAGCAGTCCCGGGGGACAGATACGGGGCAATGAGCAGTTCTTC.

This clone was detected ten times or more. The rearrangement uses TRBV7-9 and TRBJ2-5; TRBD1 agrees at 8 bases. The CDR3 has 13 amino acids. Germline V gives CDR1 SEHNR, CDR2 FQNEAQ (reference sequence). V lost 7 bases, J lost 5 bases, and 6 bases stayed unmatched. This chain's CDR3 is CASTPGGTETQYF. Written as DNA, the CDR3 is TGTGCCAGCACCCCAGGGGGCACGGAGACCCAGTACTTC. Using reference TRBV7-9 and TRBJ2-5 for the parts outside the CDR3, the full variable domain is DTGVSQNPRHKITKRGQNVTFRCDPISEHNRLYWYRQTLGQGPEFLTYFQNEAQLEKSRLLSDRFSAERPKGSFSTLEIQRTEQGDSAMYLCASTPGGTETQYFGPGTRLLVL.

The chain carries TRBV9 and TRBJ2-2; D possibly corresponds to TRBD2 (6 bases). The germline gives CDR1 SGDLS, CDR2 YYNGEE. The CDR3 is 12 residues long. Deletions cut 3 bases from V and 15 bases from J, with 15 bases between. The chain's CDR3 is CASSARREVLFF. CDR3 nucleotide sequence: TGTGCCAGCAGCGCCCGGAGGGAGGTGTTGTTTTTT. Full variable domain (outside the CDR3, taken from reference TRBV9 and TRBJ2-2): DSGVTQTPKHLITATGQRVTLRCSPRSGDLSVYWYQQSLDQGLQFLIQYYNGEERAKGNILERFSAQQFPDLHSELNLSSLELGDSALYFCASSARREVLFFGEGSRLTVL.

This chain connects TRBV30 to TRBJ2-7; 10 positions agree with TRBD1. Per germline, CDR1 GTSNPN and CDR2 SVGIG (reference sequence). This CDR3 comprises 12 residues. V gave up 5 bases and J gave up 3 bases; unmatched junction bases: 1. CDR3 coding DNA: TGTGCCTGGGGGGACAGGGGCTACGAGCAGTACTTC. As protein: CAWGDRGYEQYF.

The V and J genes are TRBV10-3 and TRBJ2-7; 10 bases map to TRBD1. Losses at the gene ends were 5 bases for V and 2 bases for J; bases not matched to a gene: 3. The germline gives CDR1 ENHRY, CDR2 SYGVKD. The length of the CDR3 is 14 residues. The CDR3 spells CAISQGQGTYEQYF. The CDR3 coding sequence is TGTGCCATCAGTCAGGGACAGGGGACCTACGAGCAGTACTTC.

The sample holds a few counts of this clone. The rearrangement uses TRBV21-1 and TRBJ2-7; the D call TRBD1 from the table was never checked on the DNA. TRBV21-1 is shown as a pseudogene. This CDR3 has 15 amino acids. The CDR3 DNA reads TGTGCCAGCAGCAAAGTCGGGGACAGGGTATACGAGCAGTACTTC. It specifies CASSKVGDRVYEQYF.

V and J are TRBV19 and TRBJ2-5; weak D call: TRBD2 (6 bases). V lost 7 bases and J 4 bases, leaving 16 bases between the germline ends. The CDR3 spans 14 residues. CDR1 LNHDA and CDR2 SQIVND come from the germline V gene (reference sequence). The DNA for the CDR3 is TGTGCCAGTATGCGGGATACGGCGGGAGAGACCCAGTACTTC. Translated: CASMRDTAGETQYF.

The chain combines TRBV5-4 with TRBJ2-1, with D maybe TRBD2 (5 bases). This CDR3 comprises 14 residues. Germline V lookup: CDR1 SGHNT, CDR2 YYREEE (reference sequence). V was pared by 2 bases and J by 7 bases, with 13 bases between. Here the CDR3 reads CASSFLSSGNEQFF. CDR3 nucleotide sequence: TGTGCCAGCAGCTTTCTCTCTTCGGGGAATGAGCAGTTCTTC. Full variable domain (missing parts from reference TRBV5-4 and TRBJ2-1): ETGVTQSPTHLIKTRGQQVTLRCSSQSGHNTVSWYQQALGQGPQFIFQYYREEENGRGNFPPRFSGLQFPNYSSELNVNALELDDSALYLCASSFLSSGNEQFFGPGTRLTVL.

This chain connects TRBV6-5 to TRBJ2-7, with D perhaps matching TRBD1 (6 bases). V was pared by 4 bases and J by 4 bases, with 14 bases between. Germline CDR1 MNHEY, CDR2 SVGAGI. CDR3 length equals 14 residues. CDR3 sequence (DNA): TGTGCCAGCAGTTTCCGAGGCAGGGGATACGAGCAGTACTTC. The encoded protein is CASSFRGRGYEQYF.

The chain is built from TRBV7-2 and TRBJ2-2, with TRBD2 matching over 8 bases. The CDR3 has 14 residues. Germline V CDR1 and CDR2: SGHTA, FQGNSA. V dropped 2 bases and J dropped 8; count of bases not matched to a gene: 4. The chain's CDR3 is CASSLREGIGELFF. The CDR3 region has the DNA TGTGCCAGCAGCTTACGGGAGGGGATTGGGGAGCTGTTTTTT.